This TCR beta chain was captured by sequencing in a study of beta chain features in type 1 diabetes. From germline, CDR1 is GTSNPN and CDR2 SVGIG (reference sequence). CDR3 size: 13 residues. The J segment lost 14 bases and the V segment lost 4 bases, leaving 15 bases of the junction unmatched. This clone was recorded a few times. cDNA synthesis used the whole RNA isolate, giving expressed TCRB sequences. Libraries were prepared by immunoSEQ multiplex PCR; TCRdb keeps only in-frame clonotypes and omits some of them. This sample yields 80,000 to 90,000 clones, of which about 32% are seen a single time; approximately 0.45% belongs to the top ten.

Sequenced input: stem cell memory CD4+ T cells from blood. This receptor was identified in a young woman in good health. V is TRBV30 and J is TRBJ2-3, with 7 bases matching TRBD1. CDR3 nucleotide sequence: TGTGCCTGGAACCCCATCCGACAGGGTGTAACGTATTTT. The encoded protein is CAWNPIRQGVTYF.